A single sample gave rise to the 17 T cell receptor beta chains below, sequenced in a study of T cell responses to AZD1222 COVID-19 vaccine. Here immunoSEQ multiplex PCR was the method, and the copy in TCRdb shows in-frame clones only, minus some. The sample has 85,000 to 130,000 clones, 80% to 90% seen once. Material: peripheral blood, obtained on day 0 of AZD1222 vaccination. These receptors originate from an adult in good health.

The V call is TRBV7-9, the J call TRBJ2-7; D might be TRBD2 (6 bases). Trimming removed 2 bases from V and 7 bases from J, with 18 bases in between. Germline CDR1 and CDR2: SEHNR and FQNEAQ (reference sequence). The CDR3 spans 15 residues. CDR3 bases: TGTGCCAGCAGCTTATCCGGAGGGCGTGAGGGTGAGCAGTACTTC. Its protein is CASSLSGGREGEQYF.

J is TRBJ1-2 and V is TRBV19; no firm D call. The V gene lost 5 bases and the J gene lost 4 bases, with 14 bases spanning the gap. CDR1 is LNHDA, CDR2 SQIVND, per germline (reference sequence). The CDR3 totals 14 residues. CDR3 coding DNA: TGTGCCAGTAGTTTCCCGGGATCGAGCTATGGCTACACCTTC. Its protein product is CASSFPGSSYGYTF.

The chain is built from TRBV11-2 and TRBJ2-5, with 10 bases identical to TRBD2. The CDR3 spans 16 residues. Germline CDR1 and CDR2: SGHAT and FQNNGV. Losses at the gene ends were 2 bases for V and 7 bases for J; bases not matched to a gene: 10. In nucleotides, the CDR3 is TGTGCCAGCAGCTTAAACATCGGCTCTAGCGGGAGGACCCAGTACTTC. The encoded protein is CASSLNIGSSGRTQYF.

The chain recombines TRBV18 with TRBJ1-6; 7 bases are shared with TRBD1. The V gene end was trimmed by 2 bases and the J gene end by 6 bases; junction bases not matched to a gene: 4. The CDR3 sequence is 15 residues long. Per germline, CDR1 KGHSH and CDR2 LQKENI. CDR3 residues: CASSPRQGSNSPLHF. The CDR3 DNA follows: TGTGCCAGCTCACCAAGACAGGGTTCTAATTCACCCCTCCACTTT.

V usage is TRBV19 and J usage is TRBJ1-2, with a weak D call TRBD1 (6 bases). Trimming took off 6 bases at V and 2 bases at J, with 10 bases between the two ends. The CDR3 runs to 13 residues. Germline lookup yields CDR1 LNHDA and CDR2 SQIVND (reference sequence). The DNA of the CDR3 is TGTGCCAGTAGCCCGGGGGCGAACTATGGCTACACCTTC. Translation gives CASSPGANYGYTF.

The J gene is TRBJ2-3, the V gene TRBV5-1; D is ambiguous. This CDR3 has 15 residues. CDR1 is SGHRS and CDR2 is YFSETQ in the germline V gene. V was pared by 6 bases and J by 0 bases, with 14 bases between. The CDR3 here is CASTAGPASTDTQYF. Written as DNA, the CDR3 is TGCGCCAGCACCGCCGGTCCGGCCAGCACAGATACGCAGTATTTT.

The gene calls are TRBV4-3 and TRBJ2-7; no clear D. This CDR3 is built from 14 residues. V dropped 0 bases and J dropped 5 bases, with 11 bases sitting between them. The germline gives CDR1 LGHNA, CDR2 YSLEER. Written as DNA, the CDR3 is TGCGCCAGCAGCCAAGAGGCAGGATACGACGAGCAGTACTTC. Translating gives CASSQEAGYDEQYF.

This clone has a single count. This chain joins TRBV6-2 or TRBV6-3 and TRBJ2-1; possibly TRBD2 for D (5 bases). V lost 3 bases, J lost 16 bases, and 19 bases lay in between. CDR1 is MNHEY and CDR2 is SVGEGT in the germline V gene. The CDR3 contains 13 residues. The CDR3 is CASSYVGRADPFF. DNA for the CDR3: TGTGCCAGCAGTTATGTGGGGAGAGCGGATCCATTCTTC.

V and J are TRBV9 and TRBJ1-2; D not certain. The CDR3 consists of 16 residues. Trimming took 0 bases from V and 4 from J, leaving 16 bases between them. CDR1 SGDLS and CDR2 YYNGEE come from the germline V gene. CDR3 protein: CASSVGRGKISYGYTF. CDR3 bases: TGTGCCAGCAGCGTAGGACGAGGAAAAATAAGCTATGGCTACACCTTC.

The chain uses TRBV6-5 and TRBJ2-3, with no clear D. This CDR3 is built from 13 residues. CDR1 and CDR2 (germline): MNHEY, SVGAGI. Trimming left V 6 bases short and J 0 bases short, with 7 bases between. CDR3 region: CASRTTSTDTQYF. The CDR3 bases are TGTGCCAGCAGGACAACAAGCACAGATACGCAGTATTTT.

For the CDR3, the DNA is TGTGCCAGCAGCTTAGTGTGGGGGGGGCGCCCCTCGAACACCGGGGAGCTGTTTTTT. This sequence encodes CASSLVWGGRPSNTGELFF. This rearrangement joins TRBV7-2 to TRBJ2-2; a possible D gene is TRBD2 (7 bases). The CDR3 loop spans 19 amino acids. Germline V gene lookup returns CDR1 SGHTA and CDR2 FQGNSA. V lost 1 base, J lost 0 bases, and 18 bases lay in between.

This clone was counted once. The rearrangement links TRBV19 to TRBJ1-5, with 9 bases identical to TRBD1. With V trimmed by 3 bases and J by 7 bases, 7 bases remained unmatched. Germline assignment: CDR1 LNHDA and CDR2 SQIVND (reference sequence). The CDR3 covers 15 residues. CDR3 sequence reads: CASSMGGTGMQPQHF. CDR3 DNA sequence: TGTGCCAGTAGTATGGGTGGGACAGGGATGCAGCCCCAGCATTTT. Variable domain in full (rest from reference TRBV19 and TRBJ1-5): DGGITQSPKYLFRKEGQNVTLSCEQNLNHDAMYWYRQDPGQGLRLIYYSQIVNDFQKGDIAEGYSVSREKKESFPLTVTSAQKNPTAFYLCASSMGGTGMQPQHFGDGTRLSIL.

CDR3 residues: CASSNRWPRTGDGYTF. In DNA, the CDR3 is TGTGCCAGCAGCAACCGTTGGCCGAGGACAGGGGATGGCTACACCTTC. V usage is TRBV21-1 and J usage is TRBJ1-2; no check of the table's D call, TRBD1, against the DNA was made. TRBV21-1 corresponds to a pseudogene. This CDR3 is built from 16 residues.

The chain combines TRBV11-1 with TRBJ1-2, with 7 bases matching TRBD1. This CDR3 has 14 residues. The trim removed 2 bases at V and 6 bases at J, leaving 6 bases unmatched. Germline V gene lookup returns CDR1 SGHAT and CDR2 FQDESV (reference sequence). The CDR3 coding sequence is TGTGCCAGCAGCTTAAGACAGGGAGGGGATGGCTACACCTTC. It encodes CASSLRQGGDGYTF.

This clone showed up just a few times. The rearrangement links TRBV6-5 to TRBJ1-2; D gene uncertain. Germline loops: CDR1 MNHEY, CDR2 SVGAGI. V lost 6 bases, J lost 1 base, and 12 bases lay in between. CDR3 length equals 14 residues. CDR3 coding DNA: TGTGCCAGCAGGTCCGGGTCCAATAACTATGGCTACACCTTC. It translates to CASRSGSNNYGYTF.

V is TRBV4-1 and J is TRBJ2-7, with 7 bases that match TRBD2. The CDR3 consists of 15 residues. V lost 4 bases and J lost 0; bases outside the gene matches: 6. In germline, CDR1 is MGHRA, CDR2 YSYEKL. The CDR3 sequence is CASSPRSGHSYEQYF. The DNA of the CDR3 is TGCGCCAGCAGCCCCCGTAGCGGGCACTCCTACGAGCAGTACTTC.

This sequence joins TRBV27 and TRBJ2-1; 8 bases align to TRBD1. The CDR3 is made up of 14 amino acids. Germline CDR1 reads MNHEY; CDR2 reads SMNVEV (reference sequence). V gave up 4 bases and J gave up 10 bases; unmatched junction bases: 9. For the CDR3, the DNA is TGTGCCAGCAGTTCCATTGACAGGGGACGCGAGCAGTTCTTC. This sequence encodes CASSSIDRGREQFF.